A single sample is the source of the 15 T cell receptor beta chains below, sequenced in a study of blood T cells in healthy people across ages. Together with a sample-barcoded 5' primer, a J-beta primer mix was included in a second PCR lasting roughly 6 to 12 cycles. TCRdb ran MiXCR on the 5' RACE reads and lists one entry per CDR3 protein. Counted here are roughly 1.7 million distinct CDR3 sequences, 34% occurring once; the ten biggest clones make up roughly 12%. The sample taken for sequencing was blood. These TCRs come from a woman under 40 in good health.

Only a few counts were recorded for this clonotype. The chain carries TRBV6-1 and TRBJ1-4; D ambiguous. Germline V gene data show CDR1 as MNHNS and CDR2 as SASEGT. Trimming took off 7 bases at V and 6 bases at J, with 15 bases between the two ends. The CDR3 is 14 amino acids. CDR3 in DNA: TGTGCCAGCACAAGATCCGGCGGGGATGAAAAACTGTTTTTT. Translating it yields CASTRSGGDEKLFF.

For this clonotype: Given a much more abundant clone one base away, this may be a read error. The chain couples TRBV29-1 to TRBJ2-7, with D perhaps matching TRBD1 (5 bases). The V end lost 0 bases, the J end lost 10 bases, and 13 bases lay between the germline ends. The CDR3 is 12 amino acids. Germline CDR1 reads SQVTM; CDR2 reads ANQGSEA. The CDR3 DNA is TGCAGCGTTGAAGACGGATCAGGGATTCAGTACTTC. This encodes CSVEDGSGIQYF.

V usage is TRBV28 and J usage is TRBJ1-2, with unresolved D. The ends were cut back, 6 bases at V and 4 bases at J, with 21 bases in the middle. The CDR3 length is 16 residues. Germline CDR1 and CDR2: MDHEN and SYDVKM. In nucleotides, the CDR3 is TGTGCCAGCAGCCCCTCGTCGGAGTGGGTTTTCTATGGCTACACCTTC. Its protein product is CASSPSSEWVFYGYTF.

This clonotype was seen only a few times. The chain recombines TRBV6-2 or TRBV6-3 with TRBJ1-1; D not certain. The CDR3 loop spans 16 amino acids. Deletions cut 2 bases from V and 2 bases from J, with 15 bases between. Per the germline V gene, CDR1 is MNHEY and CDR2 is SVGEGT. The CDR3 nucleotides read TGTGCCAGCAGTTACCACCCCGGACGGGAAAACACTGAAGCTTTCTTT. This sequence encodes CASSYHPGRENTEAFF.

On this clonotype itself: The germline gene is not matched at one end of the junction; a read error may be the cause. The V gene is TRBV15, the J gene TRBJ2-5; D may be TRBD1 or TRBD2 (5 bases each). The J call may be mistaken, given a closer DNA end match to TRBJ2-7. The germline CDR1 and CDR2 sequences are LNHNV and YYDKDF (reference sequence). The CDR3 has 12 amino acids. This chain's CDR3 is CAASEGSYEQYF. CDR3 nucleotide sequence: TGTGCCGCCAGCGAGGGGAGCTACGAGCAGTACTTC.

The V gene is TRBV6-6, the J gene TRBJ2-4; D remains unclear. There are 12 residues in the CDR3. CDR1 is MNHNY and CDR2 is SVGAGI in the germline V gene (reference sequence). The V gene lost 8 bases and the J gene lost 13 bases, with 18 bases spanning the gap. The DNA for the CDR3 is TGTGCCAGCGGGGAACAGTCCTACGGGCAGTACTTC. Its translation is CASGEQSYGQYF.

This chain joins TRBV20-1 and TRBJ2-1; no firm D call. Germline V gene sequence: CDR1 DFQATT, CDR2 SNEGSKA (reference sequence). V was cut by 6 bases and J by 7 bases, with 10 bases left in between. This CDR3 is 11 amino acids long. As DNA, the CDR3 is TGCAGTGCCCCTCGACTTAATGAGCAGTTCTTC. It specifies CSAPRLNEQFF.

The CDR3 DNA is TGTGCCAGCAACTCCCCCTCGACGAGTCGGGGCGAGCAGTACTTC. Protein product: CASNSPSTSRGEQYF. The chain is built from TRBV7-8 and TRBJ2-5, with a tentative D call TRBD2 (5 bases). The J call is in doubt because the DNA end fits TRBJ2-7 better. The CDR3 has 15 amino acids. From germline, CDR1 is SGHVS and CDR2 FQNEAQ.

Only a few counts were recorded for this clonotype. The gene calls are TRBV6-2 or TRBV6-3 and TRBJ2-1; 12 positions agree with TRBD2. There are 15 residues in the CDR3. Germline CDR1 reads MNHEY; CDR2 reads SVGEGT. V shed 6 bases and J 4 bases; nucleotides not matched to a gene: 4. Here the CDR3 reads CASRRTSGMYNEQFF. CDR3 nucleotides: TGTGCCAGCAGGAGGACTAGCGGGATGTACAATGAGCAGTTCTTC.

J is TRBJ1-4 and V is TRBV5-1, with 9 bases matching TRBD1. The CDR3 has 18 residues. V trimming: 4 bases; J trimming: 7 bases; junction bases outside the gene matches: 17. CDR1 is SGHRS, CDR2 YFSETQ, per germline. The CDR3 nucleotides read TGCGCCAGCAGCGCAAGACTCCCGGGACAGGGCGGCGGTGAAAAACTGTTTTTT. Translating it yields CASSARLPGQGGGEKLFF.

The chain carries TRBV7-2 and TRBJ1-2; no definite D call. The V end was cut by 5 bases, the J end by 6 bases, with 16 bases between. This CDR3 has 14 residues. The germline gives CDR1 SGHTA, CDR2 FQGNSA. The CDR3 loop reads CASSLVTGSHGYTF. CDR3 coding DNA: TGTGCCAGCAGCCTTGTAACGGGTAGTCATGGCTACACCTTC. The variable domain in full, completed from reference TRBV7-2 and TRBJ1-2, reads GAGVSQSPSNKVTEKGKDVELRCDPISGHTALYWYRQSLGQGLEFLIYFQGNSAPDKSGLPSDRFSAERTGGSVSTLTIQRTQQEDSAVYLCASSLVTGSHGYTFGSGTRLTVV.

This clonotype was seen many times. CDR3 DNA: TGTGCCAGCTCACCATATACGACCTACGAGCAGTACTTC. Protein sequence: CASSPYTTYEQYF. The rearrangement joins TRBV18 to TRBJ2-7; D uncertain. Germline V gene lookup returns CDR1 KGHSH and CDR2 LQKENI. The CDR3 consists of 13 residues. The V end was cut by 2 bases, the J end by 2 bases, with 7 bases between.

V and J are TRBV4-1 and TRBJ2-7; 8 bases align to TRBD2. Germline CDR1 and CDR2: MGHRA and YSYEKL. Trimming at V came to 1 base and at J to 2 bases, leaving 10 bases not matched to a gene. The CDR3 extends over 17 amino acids. The CDR3 loop is CASSQATASGHPYEQYF. CDR3 nucleotide sequence: TGCGCCAGCAGCCAAGCAACGGCTAGCGGGCATCCCTACGAGCAGTACTTC.

The chain combines TRBV2 with TRBJ2-5, with D perhaps matching TRBD2 (6 bases). Looked up from germline, CDR1 is SNHLY and CDR2 is FYNNEI. Trimming took off 4 bases at V and 3 bases at J, with 12 bases between the two ends. There are 14 residues in the CDR3. The CDR3 DNA sequence: TGTGCCAGCAGTGGGGACTTACCAGAAGAGACCCAGTACTTC. Amino acids: CASSGDLPEETQYF.

The genes are TRBV13 and TRBJ2-3; D is tentatively TRBD1 or TRBD2 (6 bases each). V was pared by 6 bases and J by 4 bases, with 26 bases between. The germline CDR1 and CDR2 sequences are PRHDT and FYEKMQ (reference sequence). The CDR3 covers 18 residues. The CDR3: CASRSTPSGASSADTQYF. The CDR3, as DNA: TGTGCCAGCAGATCAACTCCGTCAGGGGCCTCTAGCGCAGATACGCAGTATTTT.